This TCR beta chain came from a study of blood T cell repertoires in COVID-19. The data were produced by immunoSEQ multiplex PCR, yet TCRdb's version contains in-frame clones alone and is incomplete. Counted here are about 300,000 clones, roughly 83% occurring once; the ten biggest clones make up more than 1.1%. This TCR was sampled from a human donor with COVID-19, enrolled during active disease. The donor label of this sample is uncertain. The sample was peripheral blood.

CDR3 amino acids: CASSPWDRVLGGYTF. The CDR3, as DNA: TGTGCCAGCAGCCCTTGGGACAGGGTGTTGGGTGGCTACACCTTC. J is TRBJ1-2 and V is TRBV9; 9 bases agree with TRBD1. V was pared by 4 bases and J by 7 bases, with 11 bases of the junction left unmatched. Germline loops: CDR1 SGDLS, CDR2 YYNGEE. The CDR3 contains 15 residues.